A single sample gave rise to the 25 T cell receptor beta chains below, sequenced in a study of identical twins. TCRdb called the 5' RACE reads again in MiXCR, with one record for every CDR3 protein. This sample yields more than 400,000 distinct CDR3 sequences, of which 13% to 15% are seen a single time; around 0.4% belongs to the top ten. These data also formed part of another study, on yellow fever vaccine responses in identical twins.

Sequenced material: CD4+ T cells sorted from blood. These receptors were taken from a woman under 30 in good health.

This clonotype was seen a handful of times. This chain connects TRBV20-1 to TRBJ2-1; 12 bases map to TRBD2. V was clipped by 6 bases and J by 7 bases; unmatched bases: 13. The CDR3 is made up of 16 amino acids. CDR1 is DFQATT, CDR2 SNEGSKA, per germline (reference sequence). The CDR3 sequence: CSAETGLAGGVNEQFF. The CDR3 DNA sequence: TGCAGTGCCGAAACGGGGCTAGCGGGGGGGGTAAATGAGCAGTTCTTC.

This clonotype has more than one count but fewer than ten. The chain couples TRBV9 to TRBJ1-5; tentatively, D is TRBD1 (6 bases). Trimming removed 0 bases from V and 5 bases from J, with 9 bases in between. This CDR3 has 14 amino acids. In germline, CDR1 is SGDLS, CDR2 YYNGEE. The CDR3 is CASSVAGGDQPQHF. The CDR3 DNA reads TGTGCCAGCAGCGTAGCGGGGGGCGATCAGCCCCAGCATTTT.

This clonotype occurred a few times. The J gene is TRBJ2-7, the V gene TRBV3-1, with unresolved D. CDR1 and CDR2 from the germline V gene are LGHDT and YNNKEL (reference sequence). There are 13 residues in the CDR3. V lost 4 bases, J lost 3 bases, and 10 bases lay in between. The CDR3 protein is CASSLTANYEQYF. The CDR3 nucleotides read TGTGCCAGCAGCCTAACAGCTAACTACGAGCAGTACTTC.

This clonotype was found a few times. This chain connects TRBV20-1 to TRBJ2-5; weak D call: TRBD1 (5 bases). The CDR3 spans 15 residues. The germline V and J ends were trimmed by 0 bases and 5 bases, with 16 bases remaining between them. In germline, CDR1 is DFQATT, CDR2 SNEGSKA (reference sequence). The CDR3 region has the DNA TGCAGTGCTAGAGAGGGGCAATATGGGGCGGAGACCCAGTACTTC. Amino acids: CSAREGQYGAETQYF.

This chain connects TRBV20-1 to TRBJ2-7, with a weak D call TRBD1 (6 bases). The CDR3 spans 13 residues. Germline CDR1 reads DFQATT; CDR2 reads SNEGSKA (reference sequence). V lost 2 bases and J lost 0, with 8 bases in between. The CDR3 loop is CSARTGSSYEQYV. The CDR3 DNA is TGCAGTGCTAGAACAGGGAGCTCCTACGAGCAGTACGTC.

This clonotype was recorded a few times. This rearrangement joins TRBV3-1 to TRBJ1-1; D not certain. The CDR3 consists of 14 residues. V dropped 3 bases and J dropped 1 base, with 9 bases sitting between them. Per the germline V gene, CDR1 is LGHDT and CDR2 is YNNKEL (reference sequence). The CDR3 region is CASSHRRQNTEAFF. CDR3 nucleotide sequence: TGTGCCAGCAGCCACCGCCGACAGAACACTGAAGCTTTCTTT.

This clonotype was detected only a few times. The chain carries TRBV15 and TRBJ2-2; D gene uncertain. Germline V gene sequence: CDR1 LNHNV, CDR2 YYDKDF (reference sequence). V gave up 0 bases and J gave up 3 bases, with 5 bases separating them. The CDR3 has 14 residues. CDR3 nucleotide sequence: TGTGCCACCAGCAGAGAGCAGCACACCGGGGAGCTGTTTTTT. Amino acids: CATSREQHTGELFF.

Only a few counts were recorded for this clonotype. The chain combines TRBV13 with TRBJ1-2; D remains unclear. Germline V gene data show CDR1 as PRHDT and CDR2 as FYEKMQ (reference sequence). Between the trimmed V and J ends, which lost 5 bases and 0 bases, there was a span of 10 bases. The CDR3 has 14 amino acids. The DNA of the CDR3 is TGTGCCAGCAGCACCACACTAGCTAACTATGGCTACACCTTC. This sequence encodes CASSTTLANYGYTF.

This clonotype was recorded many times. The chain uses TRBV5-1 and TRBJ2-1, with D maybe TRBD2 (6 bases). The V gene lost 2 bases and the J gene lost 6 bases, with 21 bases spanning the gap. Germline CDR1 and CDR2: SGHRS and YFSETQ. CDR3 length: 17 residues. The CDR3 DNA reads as TGCGCCAGCAGCTTAGACAGACCTAGCGCTCCTTTCAATGAGCAGTTCTTC. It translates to CASSLDRPSAPFNEQFF.

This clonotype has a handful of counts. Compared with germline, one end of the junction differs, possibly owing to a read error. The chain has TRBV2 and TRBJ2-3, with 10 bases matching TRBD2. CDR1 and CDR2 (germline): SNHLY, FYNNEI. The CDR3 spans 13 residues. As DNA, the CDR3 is TGTGCCAGCAGTGAAATCGCTAGCGGGGGTGTGAGTTTT. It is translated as CASSEIASGGVSF. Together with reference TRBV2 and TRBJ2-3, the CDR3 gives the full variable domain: EPEVTQTPSHQVTQMGQEVILRCVPISNHLYFYWYRQILGQKVEFLVSFYNNEISEKSEIFDDQFSVERPDGSNFTLKIRSTKLEDSAMYFCASSEIASGGVSFGPGTRLTVL.

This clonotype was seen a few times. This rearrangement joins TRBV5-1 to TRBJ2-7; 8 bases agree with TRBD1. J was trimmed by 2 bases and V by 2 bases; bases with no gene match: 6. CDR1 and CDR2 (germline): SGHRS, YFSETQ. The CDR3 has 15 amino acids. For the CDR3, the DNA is TGCGCCAGCAGCTTCTCGACAGGGGAACCCTACGAGCAGTACTTC. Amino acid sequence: CASSFSTGEPYEQYF. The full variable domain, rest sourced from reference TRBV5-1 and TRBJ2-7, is KAGVTQTPRYLIKTRGQQVTLSCSPISGHRSVSWYQQTPGQGLQFLFEYFSETQRNKGNFPGRFSGRQFSNSRSEMNVSTLELGDSALYLCASSFSTGEPYEQYFGPGTRLTVT.

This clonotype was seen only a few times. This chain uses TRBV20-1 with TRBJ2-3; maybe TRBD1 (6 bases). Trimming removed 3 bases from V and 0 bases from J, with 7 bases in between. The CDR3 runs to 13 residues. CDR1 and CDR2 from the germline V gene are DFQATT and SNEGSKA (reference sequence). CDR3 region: CSARDSSTDTQYF. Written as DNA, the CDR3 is TGCAGTGCTAGGGACAGTAGCACAGATACGCAGTATTTT.

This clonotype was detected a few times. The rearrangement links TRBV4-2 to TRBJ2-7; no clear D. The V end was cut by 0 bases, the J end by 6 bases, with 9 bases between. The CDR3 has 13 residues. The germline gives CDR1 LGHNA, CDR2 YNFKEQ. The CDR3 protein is CASSQDPGFEQYF. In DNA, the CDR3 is TGTGCCAGCAGCCAAGATCCCGGTTTCGAGCAGTACTTC.

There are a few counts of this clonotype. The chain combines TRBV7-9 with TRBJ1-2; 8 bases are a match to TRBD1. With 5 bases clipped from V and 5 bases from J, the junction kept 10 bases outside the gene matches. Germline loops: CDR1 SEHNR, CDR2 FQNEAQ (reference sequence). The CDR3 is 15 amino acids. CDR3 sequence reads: CASSPNGQGAYGYTF. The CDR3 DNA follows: TGTGCCAGCAGCCCAAATGGGCAGGGGGCTTATGGCTACACCTTC. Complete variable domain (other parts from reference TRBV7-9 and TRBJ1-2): DTGVSQNPRHKITKRGQNVTFRCDPISEHNRLYWYRQTLGQGPEFLTYFQNEAQLEKSRLLSDRFSAERPKGSFSTLEIQRTEQGDSAMYLCASSPNGQGAYGYTFGSGTRLTVV.

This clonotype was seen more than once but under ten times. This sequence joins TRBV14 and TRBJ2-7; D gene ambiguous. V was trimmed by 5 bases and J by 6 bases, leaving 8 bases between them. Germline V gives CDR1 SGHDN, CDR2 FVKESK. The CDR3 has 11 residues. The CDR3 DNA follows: TGTGCCAGCAGCTCGGCCTTCGAGCAGTACTTC. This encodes CASSSAFEQYF.

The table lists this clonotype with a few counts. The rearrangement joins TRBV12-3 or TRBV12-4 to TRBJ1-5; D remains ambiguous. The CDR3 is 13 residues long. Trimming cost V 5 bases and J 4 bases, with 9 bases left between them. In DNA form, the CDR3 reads TGTGCCAGCAGTCCGGGGTGGAATCAGCCCCAGCATTTT. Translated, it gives CASSPGWNQPQHF.

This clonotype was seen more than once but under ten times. The CDR3 reads CASRPYLRGGYTF. CDR3 DNA sequence: TGTGCCAGCAGACCTTACCTCCGGGGGGGCTACACCTTC. This chain uses TRBV6-1 with TRBJ1-2, with a tentative D call TRBD1 (5 bases). CDR1 and CDR2 (germline): MNHNS, SASEGT. The V end was cut by 6 bases, the J end by 8 bases, with 16 bases between. The CDR3 extends over 13 amino acids.

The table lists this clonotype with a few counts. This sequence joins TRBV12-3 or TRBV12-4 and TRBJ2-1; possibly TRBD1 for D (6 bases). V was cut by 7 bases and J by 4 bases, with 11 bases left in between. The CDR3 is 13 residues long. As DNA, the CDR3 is TGTGCCAGCATTCAACAGGGTTACAATGAGCAGTTCTTC. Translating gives CASIQQGYNEQFF.

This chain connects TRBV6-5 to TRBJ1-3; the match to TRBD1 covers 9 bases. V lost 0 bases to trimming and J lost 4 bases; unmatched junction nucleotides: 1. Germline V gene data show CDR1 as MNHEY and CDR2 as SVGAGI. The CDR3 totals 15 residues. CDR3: CASSYSGTGGNTIYF. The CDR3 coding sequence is TGTGCCAGCAGTTACTCGGGGACAGGGGGAAACACCATATATTTT.

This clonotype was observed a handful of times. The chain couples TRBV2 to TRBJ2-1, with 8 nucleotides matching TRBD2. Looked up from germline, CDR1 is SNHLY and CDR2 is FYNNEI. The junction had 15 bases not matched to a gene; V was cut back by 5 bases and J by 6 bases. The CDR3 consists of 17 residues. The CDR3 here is CASSRTGAGGILNEQFF. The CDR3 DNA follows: TGTGCCAGCAGTCGAACGGGGGCGGGAGGCATTCTCAATGAGCAGTTCTTC. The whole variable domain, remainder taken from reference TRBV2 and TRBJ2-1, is EPEVTQTPSHQVTQMGQEVILRCVPISNHLYFYWYRQILGQKVEFLVSFYNNEISEKSEIFDDQFSVERPDGSNFTLKIRSTKLEDSAMYFCASSRTGAGGILNEQFFGPGTRLTVL.

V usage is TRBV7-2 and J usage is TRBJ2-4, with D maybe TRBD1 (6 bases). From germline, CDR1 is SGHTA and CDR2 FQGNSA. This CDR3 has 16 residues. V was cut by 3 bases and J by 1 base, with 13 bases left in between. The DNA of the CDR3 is TGTGCCAGCAGCTTGGGGGCGTCTCGGGCCAAAAACATTCAGTACTTC. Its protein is CASSLGASRAKNIQYF.

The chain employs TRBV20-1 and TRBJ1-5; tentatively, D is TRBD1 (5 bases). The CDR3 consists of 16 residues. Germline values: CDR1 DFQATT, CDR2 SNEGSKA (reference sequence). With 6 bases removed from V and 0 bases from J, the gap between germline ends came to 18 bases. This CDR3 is CSATPGTFYSNQPQHF. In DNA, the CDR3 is TGCAGTGCCACTCCCGGGACGTTCTATAGCAATCAGCCCCAGCATTTT.

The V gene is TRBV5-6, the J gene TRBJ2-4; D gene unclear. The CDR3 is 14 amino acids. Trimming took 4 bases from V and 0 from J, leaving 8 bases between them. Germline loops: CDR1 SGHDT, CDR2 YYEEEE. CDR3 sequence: CASSPAVAKNIQYF. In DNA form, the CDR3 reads TGTGCCAGCAGCCCAGCCGTAGCCAAAAACATTCAGTACTTC.

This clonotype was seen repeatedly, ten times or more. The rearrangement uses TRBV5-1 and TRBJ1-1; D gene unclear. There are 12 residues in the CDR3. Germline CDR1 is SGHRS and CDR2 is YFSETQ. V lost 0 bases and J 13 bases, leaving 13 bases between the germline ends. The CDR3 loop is CASSLEGKGNFF. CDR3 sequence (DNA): TGCGCCAGCAGCTTGGAGGGAAAAGGGAATTTCTTT.

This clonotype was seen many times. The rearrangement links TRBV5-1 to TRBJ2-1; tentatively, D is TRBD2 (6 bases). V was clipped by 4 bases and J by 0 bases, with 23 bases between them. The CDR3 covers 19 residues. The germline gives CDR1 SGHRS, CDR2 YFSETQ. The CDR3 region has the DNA TGCGCCAGCAGCCCGACTAGTTCCCCATGGATTCGCTCCTACAATGAGCAGTTCTTC. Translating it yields CASSPTSSPWIRSYNEQFF.